Shown below are 22 T cell receptor beta chains from a single sample sequenced in a study of blood T cell repertoires in COVID-19. This table comes from immunoSEQ multiplex PCR, and its TCRdb copy is limited to in-frame clones, with some not included. The sample has 53,000 or so clones; roughly 90% are singletons. The specimen sequenced was peripheral blood. These receptor sequences come from a man older than 75 with acute or convalescent COVID-19.

The chain links TRBV10-3 to TRBJ1-1, with D perhaps matching TRBD1 (6 bases). V lost 6 bases and J lost 3, with 14 bases in between. CDR1 and CDR2 from the germline V gene are ENHRY and SYGVKD. The CDR3 is made up of 14 amino acids. The CDR3 nucleotides are TGTGCCATCAGCCTACAGGGAGGGGACACTGAAGCTTTCTTT. This gives the protein CAISLQGGDTEAFF.

This clone was counted once. The CDR3 sequence: CASSLFGQTGEQYF. DNA of the CDR3: TGCGCCAGCAGCTTGTTTGGACAGACGGGCGAGCAGTACTTC. The chain combines TRBV5-1 with TRBJ2-7; perhaps TRBD1 as D (6 bases). There are 14 residues in the CDR3. Germline assignment: CDR1 SGHRS and CDR2 YFSETQ. With 1 base removed from V and 6 bases from J, the gap between germline ends came to 14 bases.

V gene TRBV7-2 combines with J gene TRBJ1-2; tentatively, D is TRBD1 (5 bases). This CDR3 is 13 amino acids long. V lost 5 bases and J 7 bases, leaving 14 bases between the germline ends. CDR1 SGHTA and CDR2 FQGNSA come from the germline V gene. CDR3 residues: CASSAGVLFGYTF. In nucleotides, the CDR3 is TGTGCCAGCAGCGCGGGGGTTTTATTTGGCTACACCTTC. The full variable domain, in which reference TRBV7-2 and TRBJ1-2 provide the parts outside the CDR3, is GAGVSQSPSNKVTEKGKDVELRCDPISGHTALYWYRQSLGQGLEFLIYFQGNSAPDKSGLPSDRFSAERTGGSVSTLTIQRTQQEDSAVYLCASSAGVLFGYTFGSGTRLTVV.

V is TRBV30 and J is TRBJ1-2, with TRBD1 as a possible D gene (5 bases). Germline V gene lookup returns CDR1 GTSNPN and CDR2 SVGIG (reference sequence). The CDR3 length is 12 residues. Between the trimmed V and J ends, which lost 3 bases and 1 base, there was a span of 6 bases. DNA for the CDR3: TGTGCCTGGAGCGACAGTAACTATGGCTACACCTTC. It translates to CAWSDSNYGYTF. Based on the CDR3 plus reference TRBV30 and TRBJ1-2, the full variable domain is SQTIHQWPATLVQPVGSPLSLECTVEGTSNPNLYWYRQAAGRGLQLLFYSVGIGQISSEVPQNLSASRPQDRQFILSSKKLLLSDSGFYLCAWSDSNYGYTFGSGTRLTVV.

J is TRBJ1-2 and V is TRBV19; D is undetermined. The V end was cut by 7 bases, the J end by 4 bases, with 13 bases between. Germline V gene data show CDR1 as LNHDA and CDR2 as SQIVND (reference sequence). This CDR3 has 13 residues. The CDR3 protein is CASTGLARYGYTF. As DNA, the CDR3 is TGTGCCAGTACCGGGTTGGCGCGCTATGGCTACACCTTC. Complete variable domain (other parts from reference TRBV19 and TRBJ1-2): DGGITQSPKYLFRKEGQNVTLSCEQNLNHDAMYWYRQDPGQGLRLIYYSQIVNDFQKGDIAEGYSVSREKKESFPLTVTSAQKNPTAFYLCASTGLARYGYTFGSGTRLTVV.

This chain connects TRBV25-1 to TRBJ2-5, with 8 bases identical to TRBD2. Unmatched junction bases numbered 10, after V lost 3 bases and J lost 10 bases. From germline, CDR1 is MGHDK and CDR2 SYGVNS. The CDR3 consists of 14 residues. This CDR3 reads CASSDSRGAGSQYF. In nucleotides, the CDR3 is TGTGCCAGCAGTGACTCGCGGGGGGCGGGGAGCCAGTACTTC.

The V gene is TRBV20-1, the J gene TRBJ1-2; TRBD1 aligns across 8 bases. This CDR3 has 11 residues. Germline CDR1 is DFQATT and CDR2 is SNEGSKA (reference sequence). CDR3 sequence reads: CRTGTGYGYTF. As DNA, the CDR3 is TGCAGGACGGGGACAGGTTATGGCTACACCTTC.

This sequence joins TRBV6-6 and TRBJ1-6, with D uncertain. Germline assignment: CDR1 MNHNY and CDR2 SVGAGI (reference sequence). Trimming cost V 2 bases and J 8 bases, with 7 bases left between them. There are 13 residues in the CDR3. As DNA, the CDR3 is TGTGCCAGCAGTTACGGTGAGGATTCACCCCTCCACTTT. Its protein product is CASSYGEDSPLHF.

This rearrangement joins TRBV18 to TRBJ1-6, with 9 bases matching TRBD1. Unmatched junction bases numbered 4, after V lost 3 bases and J lost 10 bases. Per the germline V gene, CDR1 is KGHSH and CDR2 is LQKENI. The CDR3 runs 14 residues. CDR3 region: CASSPRQGESPLHF. In DNA form, the CDR3 reads TGTGCCAGCTCACCTCGACAGGGGGAATCACCCCTCCACTTT.

The chain carries TRBV19 and TRBJ1-5, with no clear D. Germline V gene sequence: CDR1 LNHDA, CDR2 SQIVND (reference sequence). This CDR3 is built from 12 residues. Trimming removed 3 bases from V and 5 bases from J, with 5 bases in between. The CDR3 DNA sequence: TGTGCCAGTAGTATGAGAGATCAGCCCCAGCATTTT. It encodes CASSMRDQPQHF.

CDR3 nucleotides: TGTGCCAGCAGCCAAGCCGGGACCGGGAGTGAAAAACTGTTTTTT. This translates into CASSQAGTGSEKLFF. The chain employs TRBV3-1 (or the pseudogene TRBV3-2) and TRBJ1-4; D may be TRBD1 (5 bases). CDR3 length equals 15 residues. V was clipped by 1 base and J by 7 bases, with 13 bases between them. The germline CDR1 and CDR2 sequences are LGHDT and YNNKEL (reference sequence).

J is TRBJ1-2 and V is TRBV12-3 or TRBV12-4, with a weak D call TRBD1 (6 bases). The CDR3 sequence is 11 residues long. The ends were cut back, 5 bases at V and 8 bases at J, with 9 bases in the middle. CDR3 region: CASSTGLGYTF. The DNA of the CDR3 is TGTGCCAGCAGTACAGGGCTAGGCTACACCTTC.

This chain uses TRBV24-1 with TRBJ2-7; 8 nucleotides match TRBD1. Trimming took 3 bases from V and 7 from J; bases not matched to a gene: 10. The CDR3 consists of 15 residues. CDR1 and CDR2 from the germline V gene are KGHDR and SFDVKD. CDR3 region: CATSDPRTGSREQYF. CDR3 DNA: TGTGCCACCAGTGATCCTCGGACAGGGTCGAGGGAGCAGTACTTC.

This rearrangement joins TRBV15 to TRBJ2-7, with TRBD1 matching 9 bases. From germline, CDR1 is LNHNV and CDR2 YYDKDF (reference sequence). After removal of 5 bases from V and 1 base from J, the junction contained 3 bases not matched to a gene. The CDR3 extends over 14 amino acids. The CDR3 bases are TGTGCCACCAGCGGCGGGACAGGGTCCTACGAGCAGTACTTC. Residues: CATSGGTGSYEQYF. The variable domain in full, completed from reference TRBV15 and TRBJ2-7, reads DAMVIQNPRYQVTQFGKPVTLSCSQTLNHNVMYWYQQKSSQAPKLLFHYYDKDFNNEADTPDNFQSRRPNTSFCFLDIRSPGLGDTAMYLCATSGGTGSYEQYFGPGTRLTVT.

The CDR3 DNA follows: TGTGCCAGCAGCTCGATACAGGGCTACTACACCTTC. It encodes CASSSIQGYYTF. This sequence joins TRBV7-9 and TRBJ1-2; possibly TRBD1 for D (6 bases). The CDR3 runs 12 residues. Germline CDR1 SEHNR, CDR2 FQNEAQ (reference sequence). The V and J ends lost 4 bases and 10 bases respectively, with 13 bases between them.

The CDR3 DNA follows: TGTGCCAGCAGAATTGAAGGGGACACCGGGGAGCTGTTTTTT. Protein sequence: CASRIEGDTGELFF. The genes are TRBV6-4 and TRBJ2-2, with D tentatively TRBD1 (5 bases). Germline V gene data show CDR1 as MRHNA and CDR2 as SNTAGT. This CDR3 spans 14 amino acids. With 6 bases removed from V and 3 bases from J, the gap between germline ends came to 11 bases.

This chain links TRBV7-9 with TRBJ1-4; tentative D call: TRBD1 (5 bases). The CDR3 runs to 14 residues. V lost 5 bases, J lost 10 bases, and 17 bases lay in between. Germline CDR1 and CDR2: SEHNR and FQNEAQ (reference sequence). This CDR3 reads CASSPLARGGKLFF. The CDR3 DNA reads TGTGCCAGCAGCCCCCTCGCTCGGGGGGGAAAACTGTTTTTT.

This rearrangement joins TRBV7-6 to TRBJ1-1; no reliable D call. Germline CDR1 and CDR2: SGHVS and FNYEAQ. V was trimmed by 0 bases and J by 3 bases, leaving 8 bases between them. The CDR3 sequence is 14 residues long. CDR3 residues: CASSLAPFDTEAFF. CDR3 in DNA: TGTGCCAGCAGCTTAGCCCCCTTCGACACTGAAGCTTTCTTT.

V gene TRBV12-3 or TRBV12-4 combines with J gene TRBJ2-6, with D tentatively TRBD1 (6 bases). V was trimmed by 5 bases and J by 15 bases, leaving 14 bases between them. This CDR3 has 12 residues. The CDR3 nucleotides are TGTGCCAGCAGTCAACAGGGATGGGACCTGACTTTC. This gives the protein CASSQQGWDLTF.

J is TRBJ1-3 and V is TRBV5-4; weak D call: TRBD1 (6 bases). V lost 3 bases and J lost 0, with 16 bases in between. The germline V gene encodes CDR1 SGHNT and CDR2 YYREEE (reference sequence). The CDR3 loop spans 17 amino acids. The CDR3 coding sequence is TGTGCCAGCAGCTCGCCGGACAGTCCCCTCTCTGGAAACACCATATATTTT. Translated, it gives CASSSPDSPLSGNTIYF.

The genes are TRBV19 and TRBJ2-5; D possibly corresponds to TRBD2 (5 bases). The CDR3 has 14 amino acids. Germline V gives CDR1 LNHDA, CDR2 SQIVND (reference sequence). V was clipped by 1 base and J by 5 bases, with 11 bases between them. The CDR3 sequence is CASSIGRVSETQYF. The CDR3 DNA reads TGTGCCAGTAGTATAGGGCGGGTTTCGGAGACCCAGTACTTC. The complete variable domain, with remaining parts taken from reference TRBV19 and TRBJ2-5, reads DGGITQSPKYLFRKEGQNVTLSCEQNLNHDAMYWYRQDPGQGLRLIYYSQIVNDFQKGDIAEGYSVSREKKESFPLTVTSAQKNPTAFYLCASSIGRVSETQYFGPGTRLLVL.

The chain carries TRBV7-9 and TRBJ2-2; weak D call: TRBD1 (5 bases). The germline V gene encodes CDR1 SEHNR and CDR2 FQNEAQ (reference sequence). There are 13 residues in the CDR3. The V and J ends lost 5 bases and 10 bases respectively, with 14 bases between them. CDR3 sequence: CASSKDTGLELFF. The CDR3, as DNA: TGTGCCAGCAGCAAGGACACTGGGTTGGAGCTGTTTTTT.